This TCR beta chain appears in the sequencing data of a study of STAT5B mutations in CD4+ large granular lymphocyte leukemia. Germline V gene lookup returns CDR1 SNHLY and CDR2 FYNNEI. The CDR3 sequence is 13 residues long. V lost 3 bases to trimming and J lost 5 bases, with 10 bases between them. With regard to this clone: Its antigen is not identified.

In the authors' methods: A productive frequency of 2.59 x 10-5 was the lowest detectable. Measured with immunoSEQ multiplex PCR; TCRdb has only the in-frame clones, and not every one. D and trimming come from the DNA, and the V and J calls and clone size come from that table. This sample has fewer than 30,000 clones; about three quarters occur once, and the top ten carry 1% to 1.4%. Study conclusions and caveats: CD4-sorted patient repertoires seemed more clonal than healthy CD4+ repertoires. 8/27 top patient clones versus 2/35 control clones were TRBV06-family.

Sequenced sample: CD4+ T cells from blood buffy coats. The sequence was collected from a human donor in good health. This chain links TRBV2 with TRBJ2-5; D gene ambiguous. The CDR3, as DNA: TGTGCCAGCAGTGATGGTCCCAGTGAGACCCAGTACTTC. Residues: CASSDGPSETQYF.